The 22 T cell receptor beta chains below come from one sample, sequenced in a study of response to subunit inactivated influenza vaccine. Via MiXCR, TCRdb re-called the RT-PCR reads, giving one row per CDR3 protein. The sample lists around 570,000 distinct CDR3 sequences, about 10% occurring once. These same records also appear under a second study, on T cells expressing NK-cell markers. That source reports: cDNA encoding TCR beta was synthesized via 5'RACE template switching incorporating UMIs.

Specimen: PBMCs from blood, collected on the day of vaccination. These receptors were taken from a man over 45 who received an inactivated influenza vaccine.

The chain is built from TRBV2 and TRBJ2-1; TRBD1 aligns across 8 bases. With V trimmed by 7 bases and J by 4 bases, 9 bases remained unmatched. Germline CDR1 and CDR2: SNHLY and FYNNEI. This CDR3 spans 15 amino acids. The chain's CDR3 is CASIWGQATYNEQFF. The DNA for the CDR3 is TGTGCCAGCATTTGGGGACAGGCGACTTACAATGAGCAGTTCTTC.

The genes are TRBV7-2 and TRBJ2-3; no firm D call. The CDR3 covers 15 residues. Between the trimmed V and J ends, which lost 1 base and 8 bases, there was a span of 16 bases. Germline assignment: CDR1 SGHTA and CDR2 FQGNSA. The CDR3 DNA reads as TGTGCCAGCAGCTTAGAGGTTCGGGCTCCGAGTACGCAGTATTTT. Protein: CASSLEVRAPSTQYF.

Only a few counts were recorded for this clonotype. CDR3 sequence (DNA): TGTGCCAGCAGTGGGGGAATTGAGACCCAGTACTTC. Translation gives CASSGGIETQYF. The chain joins TRBV2 to TRBJ2-5; D is undetermined. The V and J ends lost 4 bases and 5 bases respectively, with 8 bases between them. CDR3 size: 12 residues. CDR1 is SNHLY and CDR2 is FYNNEI in the germline V gene.

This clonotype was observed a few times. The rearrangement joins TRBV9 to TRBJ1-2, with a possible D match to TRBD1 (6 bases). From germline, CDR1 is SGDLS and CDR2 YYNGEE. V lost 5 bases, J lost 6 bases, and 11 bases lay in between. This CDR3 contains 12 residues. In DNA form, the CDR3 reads TGTGCCAGCAGTATCAGGGGCCATGGCTACACCTTC. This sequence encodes CASSIRGHGYTF.

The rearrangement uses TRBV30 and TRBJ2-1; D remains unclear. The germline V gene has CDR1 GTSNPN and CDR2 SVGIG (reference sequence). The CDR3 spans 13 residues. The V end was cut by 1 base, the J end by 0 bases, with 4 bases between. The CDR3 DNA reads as TGTGCCTGGAGTGCAAGCTCCTACAATGAGCAGTTCTTC. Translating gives CAWSASSYNEQFF.

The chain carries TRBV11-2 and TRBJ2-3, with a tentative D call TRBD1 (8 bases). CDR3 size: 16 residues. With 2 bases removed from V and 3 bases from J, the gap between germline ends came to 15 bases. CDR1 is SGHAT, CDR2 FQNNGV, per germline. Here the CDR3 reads CASSLNRGRGTDTQYF. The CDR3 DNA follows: TGTGCCAGCAGCTTAAACAGGGGGAGGGGGACAGATACGCAGTATTTT.

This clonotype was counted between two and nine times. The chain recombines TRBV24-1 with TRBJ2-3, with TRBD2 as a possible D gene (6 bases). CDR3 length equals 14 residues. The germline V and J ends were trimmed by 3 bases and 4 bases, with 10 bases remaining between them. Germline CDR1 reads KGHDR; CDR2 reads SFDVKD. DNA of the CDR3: TGTGCCACCAGTGATGCGGGAAAGTCAGATACGCAGTATTTT. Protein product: CATSDAGKSDTQYF.

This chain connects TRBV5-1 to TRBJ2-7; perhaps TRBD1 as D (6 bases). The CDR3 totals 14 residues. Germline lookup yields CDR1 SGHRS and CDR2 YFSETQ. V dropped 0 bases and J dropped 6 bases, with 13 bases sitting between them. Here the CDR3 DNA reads TGCGCCAGCAGCTTGGGACCGACAGGTACCGAGCAGTACTTC. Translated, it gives CASSLGPTGTEQYF.

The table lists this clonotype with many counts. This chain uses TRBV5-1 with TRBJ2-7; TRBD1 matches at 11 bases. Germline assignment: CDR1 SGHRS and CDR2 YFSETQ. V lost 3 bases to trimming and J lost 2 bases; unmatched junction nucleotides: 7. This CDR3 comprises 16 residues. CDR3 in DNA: TGCGCCAGCAGCTCGGAGGGGACAGGGGGGCCCTACGAGCAGTACTTC. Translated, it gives CASSSEGTGGPYEQYF.

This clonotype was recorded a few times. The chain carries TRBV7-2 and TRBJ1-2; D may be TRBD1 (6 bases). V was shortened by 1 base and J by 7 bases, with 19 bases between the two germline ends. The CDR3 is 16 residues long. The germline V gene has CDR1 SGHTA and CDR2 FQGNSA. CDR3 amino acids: CASSLVEGRRGGGYTF. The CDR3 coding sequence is TGTGCCAGCAGCTTAGTAGAGGGCCGGAGGGGGGGTGGCTACACCTTC.

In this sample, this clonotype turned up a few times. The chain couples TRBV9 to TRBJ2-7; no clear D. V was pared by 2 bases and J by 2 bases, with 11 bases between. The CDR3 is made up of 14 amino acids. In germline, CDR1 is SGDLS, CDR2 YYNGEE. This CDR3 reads CASSVSTTTYEQYF. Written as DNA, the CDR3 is TGTGCCAGCAGCGTGTCGACCACCACCTACGAGCAGTACTTC.

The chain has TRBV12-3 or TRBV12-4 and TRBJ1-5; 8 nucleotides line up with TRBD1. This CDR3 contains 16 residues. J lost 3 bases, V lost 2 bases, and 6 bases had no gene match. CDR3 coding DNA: TGTGCCAGCAGTTTAAGGACAGGGACCTTCAATCAGCCCCAGCATTTT. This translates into CASSLRTGTFNQPQHF.

The CDR3 loop reads CASSLGGTLNRIQYF. The DNA for the CDR3 is TGTGCCAGCAGCTTGGGAGGGACCCTTAACCGGATTCAGTACTTC. The chain has TRBV5-5 and TRBJ2-4; D tentatively fits TRBD1 or TRBD2 (5 bases each). Trimming took off 0 bases at V and 10 bases at J, with 17 bases between the two ends. CDR3 length equals 15 residues. Per germline, CDR1 SGHKS and CDR2 YYEKEE (reference sequence).

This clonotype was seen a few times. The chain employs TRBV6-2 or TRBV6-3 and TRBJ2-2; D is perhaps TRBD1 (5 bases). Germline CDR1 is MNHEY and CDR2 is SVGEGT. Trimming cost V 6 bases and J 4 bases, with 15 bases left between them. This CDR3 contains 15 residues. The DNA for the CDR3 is TGTGCCAGCAGCTGGACCAGGGTCAGCACCGGGGAGCTGTTTTTT. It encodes CASSWTRVSTGELFF.

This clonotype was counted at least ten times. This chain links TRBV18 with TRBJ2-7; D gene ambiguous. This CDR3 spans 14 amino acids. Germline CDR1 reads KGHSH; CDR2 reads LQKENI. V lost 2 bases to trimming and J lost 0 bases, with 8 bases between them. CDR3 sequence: CASSPSGVSYEQYF. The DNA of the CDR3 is TGTGCCAGCTCACCAAGTGGGGTCTCCTACGAGCAGTACTTC.

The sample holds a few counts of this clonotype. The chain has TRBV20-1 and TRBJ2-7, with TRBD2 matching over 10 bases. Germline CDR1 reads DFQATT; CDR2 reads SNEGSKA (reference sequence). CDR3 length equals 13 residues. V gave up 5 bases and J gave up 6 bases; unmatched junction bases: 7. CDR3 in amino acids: CSAESGRASEQYF. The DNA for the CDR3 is TGCAGTGCTGAAAGCGGGAGGGCCTCCGAGCAGTACTTC.

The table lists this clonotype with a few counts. This chain's CDR3 is CASSYSGIDGYTF. For the CDR3, the DNA is TGTGCCAGCAGTTACTCGGGGATAGATGGCTACACCTTC. The chain combines TRBV6-2 or TRBV6-3 with TRBJ1-2; D uncertain. Germline V gene sequence: CDR1 MNHEY, CDR2 SVGEGT. Trimming took off 0 bases at V and 6 bases at J, with 8 bases between the two ends. The CDR3 length is 13 residues.

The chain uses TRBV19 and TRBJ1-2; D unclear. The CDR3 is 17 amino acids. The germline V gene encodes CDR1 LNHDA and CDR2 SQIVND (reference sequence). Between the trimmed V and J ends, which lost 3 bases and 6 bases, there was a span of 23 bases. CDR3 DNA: TGTGCCAGTAGTATGAGAGGTTATAGGACGGTTCAAAATGGCTACACCTTC. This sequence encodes CASSMRGYRTVQNGYTF.

The CDR3 sequence is CASRLTGGLYEQYF. The DNA for the CDR3 is TGTGCCAGCAGGCTTACGGGGGGGCTCTACGAGCAGTACTTC. V is TRBV27 and J is TRBJ2-7; 8 bases are shared with TRBD2. Trimming at V came to 6 bases and at J to 3 bases, leaving 7 bases not matched to a gene. The CDR3 runs to 14 residues. The germline CDR1 and CDR2 sequences are MNHEY and SMNVEV (reference sequence).

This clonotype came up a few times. CDR3 bases: TGTGCCAGCAGTTTTGACAGGGATGCTCAGCCCCAGCATTTT. This encodes CASSFDRDAQPQHF. V gene TRBV12-3 or TRBV12-4 combines with J gene TRBJ1-5, with 7 bases identical to TRBD1. This CDR3 spans 14 amino acids. The V segment lost 3 bases and the J segment 6 bases; nucleotides outside the gene matches: 5.

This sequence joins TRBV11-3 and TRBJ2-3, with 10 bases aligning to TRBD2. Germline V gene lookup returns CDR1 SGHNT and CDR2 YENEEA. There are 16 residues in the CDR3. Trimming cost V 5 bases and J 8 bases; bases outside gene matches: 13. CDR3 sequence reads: CASSPQVGASGGTQYF. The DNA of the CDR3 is TGTGCCAGCAGCCCCCAAGTAGGGGCTAGCGGGGGTACGCAGTATTTT.

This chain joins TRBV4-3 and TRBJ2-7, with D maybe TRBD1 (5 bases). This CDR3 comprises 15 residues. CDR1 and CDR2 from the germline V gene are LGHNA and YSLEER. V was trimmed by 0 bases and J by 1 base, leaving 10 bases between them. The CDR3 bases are TGCGCCAGCAGCCAAGAAACAGGAGCTTCCTACGAGCAGTACTTC. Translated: CASSQETGASYEQYF.